The 5 T cell receptor beta chains in this list originate from one sample, sequenced in a study of T cell repertoires in cytomegalovirus infection. TCRdb fed the reads into MiXCR, producing one record per CDR3 protein. The repertoire consists of about 300,000 distinct CDR3 sequences, with about 8.8% occurring once and the leading ten covering around 2.4%. The source material was PBMCs. The receptor set was obtained from a human donor in good health (CMV status not recorded). Some clones in this sample may be carry-over from other donors' samples.

This clonotype has more than one count but fewer than ten. The CDR3 here is CASRVDQETQYF. In DNA form, the CDR3 reads TGTGCCAGCAGAGTCGATCAAGAGACCCAGTACTTC. The chain combines TRBV28 with TRBJ2-5; D ambiguous. V was clipped by 6 bases and J by 2 bases, with 7 bases between them. Per germline, CDR1 MDHEN and CDR2 SYDVKM. This CDR3 spans 12 amino acids.

This clonotype was counted at least ten times. CDR3 region: CASSWTGADTQYF. CDR3 coding DNA: TGTGCCAGCAGTTGGACAGGGGCTGATACGCAGTATTTT. This sequence joins TRBV2 and TRBJ2-3, with 9 bases aligning to TRBD1. CDR1 is SNHLY and CDR2 is FYNNEI in the germline V gene. V shed 5 bases and J 6 bases; nucleotides not matched to a gene: 3. This CDR3 contains 13 residues.

This clonotype has more than one count but fewer than ten. The rearrangement links TRBV20-1 to TRBJ1-4; D is possibly TRBD1 (5 bases). The CDR3 length is 16 residues. V lost 2 bases to trimming and J lost 1 base, with 14 bases between them. The germline CDR1 and CDR2 sequences are DFQATT and SNEGSKA (reference sequence). The DNA for the CDR3 is TGCAGTGCTAGAAAAGCTCGGGGGAGAACTAATGAAAAACTGTTTTTT. Translating gives CSARKARGRTNEKLFF.

The chain combines TRBV12-3 or TRBV12-4 with TRBJ2-5, with D perhaps TRBD2 (6 bases). The CDR3 consists of 14 residues. Trimming took 0 bases from V and 9 from J, leaving 14 bases between them. CDR3 amino acids: CASSLAKVPGAQYF. Here the CDR3 DNA reads TGTGCCAGCAGTTTAGCGAAGGTTCCGGGAGCCCAGTACTTC.

At least ten counts were recorded for this clonotype. The chain links TRBV29-1 to TRBJ2-3, with D tentatively TRBD2 (7 bases). V was cut by 4 bases and J by 4 bases, with 24 bases left in between. Germline V CDR1 and CDR2: SQVTM, ANQGSEA. The CDR3 consists of 17 residues. DNA of the CDR3: TGCAGCGTTGGCTTAGTGCGTAAAGGGGGGGATCCAGATACGCAGTATTTT. It translates to CSVGLVRKGGDPDTQYF.